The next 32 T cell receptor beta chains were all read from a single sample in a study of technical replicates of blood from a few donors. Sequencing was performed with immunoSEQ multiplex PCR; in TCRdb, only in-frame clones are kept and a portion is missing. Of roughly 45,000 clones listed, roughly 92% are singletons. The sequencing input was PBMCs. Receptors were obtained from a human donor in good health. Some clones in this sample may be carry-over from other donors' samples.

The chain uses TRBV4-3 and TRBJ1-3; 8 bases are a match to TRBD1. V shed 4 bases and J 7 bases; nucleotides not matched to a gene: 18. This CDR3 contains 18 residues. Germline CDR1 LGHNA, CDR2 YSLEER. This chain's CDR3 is CASSLDPIGTGRRNTIYF. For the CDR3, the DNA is TGCGCCAGCAGCCTAGATCCCATTGGGACAGGCAGGAGGAACACCATATATTTT.

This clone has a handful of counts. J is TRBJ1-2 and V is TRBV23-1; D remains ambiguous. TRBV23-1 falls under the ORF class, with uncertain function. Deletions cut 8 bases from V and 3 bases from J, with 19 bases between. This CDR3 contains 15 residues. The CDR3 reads CASPPCGFRDYGYTF. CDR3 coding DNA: TGCGCCAGCCCCCCTTGCGGTTTCCGCGACTATGGCTACACCTTC.

CDR3 in DNA: TGTGCCAGCAGCCAGGGCAGGAACCACGAGCAGTACTTC. Its protein product is CASSQGRNHEQYF. V usage is TRBV28 and J usage is TRBJ2-7; D possibly corresponds to TRBD1 (5 bases). CDR1 is MDHEN and CDR2 is SYDVKM in the germline V gene. This CDR3 is built from 13 residues. Trimming pared 6 bases from V and 5 bases from J, leaving 14 bases between. The full variable domain, its missing parts supplied by reference TRBV28 and TRBJ2-7, is DVKVTQSSRYLVKRTGEKVFLECVQDMDHENMFWYRQDPGLGLRLIYFSYDVKMKEKGDIPEGYSVSREKKERFSLILESASTNQTSMYLCASSQGRNHEQYFGPGTRLTVT.

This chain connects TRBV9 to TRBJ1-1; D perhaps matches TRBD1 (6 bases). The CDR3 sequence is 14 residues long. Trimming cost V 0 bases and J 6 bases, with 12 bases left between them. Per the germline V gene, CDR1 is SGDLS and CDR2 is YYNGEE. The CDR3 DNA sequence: TGTGCCAGCAGCGTAGGGGGGCAAAGGGCTGAAGCTTTCTTT. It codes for CASSVGGQRAEAFF. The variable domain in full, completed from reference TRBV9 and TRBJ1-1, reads DSGVTQTPKHLITATGQRVTLRCSPRSGDLSVYWYQQSLDQGLQFLIQYYNGEERAKGNILERFSAQQFPDLHSELNLSSLELGDSALYFCASSVGGQRAEAFFGQGTRLTVV.

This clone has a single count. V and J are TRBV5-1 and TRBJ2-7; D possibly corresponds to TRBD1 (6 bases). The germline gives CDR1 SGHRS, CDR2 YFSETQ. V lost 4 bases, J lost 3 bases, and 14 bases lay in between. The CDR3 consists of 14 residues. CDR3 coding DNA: TGCGCCAGCAGCCATCCGGGACACTTCTACGAGCAGTACTTC. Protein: CASSHPGHFYEQYF.

CDR3 DNA sequence: TGTGCCAGCAGTTTGAGGGAAAACACTGAAGCTTTCTTT. Protein sequence: CASSLRENTEAFF. The V and J genes are TRBV6-5 and TRBJ1-1; D not certain. CDR1 and CDR2 (germline): MNHEY, SVGAGI. Deletions cut 4 bases from V and 2 bases from J, with 8 bases between. This CDR3 spans 13 amino acids.

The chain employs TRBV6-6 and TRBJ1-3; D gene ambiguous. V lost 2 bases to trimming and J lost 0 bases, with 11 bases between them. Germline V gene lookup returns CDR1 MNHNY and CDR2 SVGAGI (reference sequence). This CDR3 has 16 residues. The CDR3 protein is CASSYEAQDSGNTIYF. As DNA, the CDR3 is TGTGCCAGCAGTTACGAGGCTCAAGACTCTGGAAACACCATATATTTT.

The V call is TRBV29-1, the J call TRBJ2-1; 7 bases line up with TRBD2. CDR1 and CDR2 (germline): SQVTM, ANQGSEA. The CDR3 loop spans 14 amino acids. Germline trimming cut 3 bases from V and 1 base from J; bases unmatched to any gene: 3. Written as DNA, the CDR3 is TGCAGCGTTGACAGGGAGGGGTCCTACAATGAGCAGTTCTTC. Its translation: CSVDREGSYNEQFF.

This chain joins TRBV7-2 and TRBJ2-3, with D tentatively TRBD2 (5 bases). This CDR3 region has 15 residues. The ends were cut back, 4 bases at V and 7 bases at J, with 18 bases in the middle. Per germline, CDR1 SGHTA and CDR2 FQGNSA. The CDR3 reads CASSSVWAGGYTQYF. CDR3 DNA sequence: TGTGCCAGCAGCTCAGTTTGGGCGGGCGGTTATACGCAGTATTTT. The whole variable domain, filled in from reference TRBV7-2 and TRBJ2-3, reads GAGVSQSPSNKVTEKGKDVELRCDPISGHTALYWYRQSLGQGLEFLIYFQGNSAPDKSGLPSDRFSAERTGGSVSTLTIQRTQQEDSAVYLCASSSVWAGGYTQYFGPGTRLTVL.

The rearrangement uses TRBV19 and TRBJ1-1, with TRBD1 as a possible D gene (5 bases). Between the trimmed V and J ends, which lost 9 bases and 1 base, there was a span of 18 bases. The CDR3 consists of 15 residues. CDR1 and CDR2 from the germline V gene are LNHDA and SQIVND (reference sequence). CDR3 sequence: CASSTGDIRNTEAFF. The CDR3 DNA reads TGTGCCAGCAGCACAGGAGATATTAGGAACACTGAAGCTTTCTTT. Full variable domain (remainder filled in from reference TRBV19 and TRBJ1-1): DGGITQSPKYLFRKEGQNVTLSCEQNLNHDAMYWYRQDPGQGLRLIYYSQIVNDFQKGDIAEGYSVSREKKESFPLTVTSAQKNPTAFYLCASSTGDIRNTEAFFGQGTRLTVV.

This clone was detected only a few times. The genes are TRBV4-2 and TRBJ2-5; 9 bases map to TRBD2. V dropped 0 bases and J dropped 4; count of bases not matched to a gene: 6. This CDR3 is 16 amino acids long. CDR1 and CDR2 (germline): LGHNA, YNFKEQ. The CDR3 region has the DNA TGTGCCAGCAGCCAAGATAGGGGCGGGGGGGGAGAGACCCAGTACTTC. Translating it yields CASSQDRGGGGETQYF.

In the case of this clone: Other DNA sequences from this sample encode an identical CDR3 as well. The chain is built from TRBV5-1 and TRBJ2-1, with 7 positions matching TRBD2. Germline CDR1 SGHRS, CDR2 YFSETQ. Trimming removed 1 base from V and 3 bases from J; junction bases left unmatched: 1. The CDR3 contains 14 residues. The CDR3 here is CASSLTGGYNEQFF. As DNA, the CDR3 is TGCGCCAGCAGCTTGACGGGGGGCTACAATGAGCAGTTCTTC.

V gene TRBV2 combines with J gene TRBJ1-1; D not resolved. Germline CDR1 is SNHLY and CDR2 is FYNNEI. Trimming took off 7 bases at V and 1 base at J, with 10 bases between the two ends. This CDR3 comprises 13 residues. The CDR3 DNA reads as TGTGCCAGCACTCCGGTTTCGAACACTGAAGCTTTCTTT. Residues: CASTPVSNTEAFF.

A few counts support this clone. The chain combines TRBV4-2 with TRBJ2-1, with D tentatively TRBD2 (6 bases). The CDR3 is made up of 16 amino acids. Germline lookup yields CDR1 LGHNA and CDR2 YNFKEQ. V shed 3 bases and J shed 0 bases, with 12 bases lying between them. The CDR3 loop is CASSHTSPGSYNEQFF. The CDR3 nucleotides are TGTGCCAGCAGCCACACTAGCCCAGGCTCCTACAATGAGCAGTTCTTC.

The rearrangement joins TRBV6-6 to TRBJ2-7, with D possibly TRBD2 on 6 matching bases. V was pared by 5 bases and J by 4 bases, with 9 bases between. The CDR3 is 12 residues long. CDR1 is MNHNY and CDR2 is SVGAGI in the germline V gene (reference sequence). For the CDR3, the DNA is TGTGCCAGCAGTCCGACTAGTTACGAGCAGTACTTC. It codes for CASSPTSYEQYF.

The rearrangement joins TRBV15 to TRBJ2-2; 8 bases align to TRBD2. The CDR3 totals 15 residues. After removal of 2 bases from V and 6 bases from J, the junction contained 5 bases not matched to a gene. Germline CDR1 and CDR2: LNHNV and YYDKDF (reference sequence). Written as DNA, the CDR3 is TGTGCCACCAGCAGACCTGGACTAGCCGCCGGGGAGCTGTTTTTT. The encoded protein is CATSRPGLAAGELFF.

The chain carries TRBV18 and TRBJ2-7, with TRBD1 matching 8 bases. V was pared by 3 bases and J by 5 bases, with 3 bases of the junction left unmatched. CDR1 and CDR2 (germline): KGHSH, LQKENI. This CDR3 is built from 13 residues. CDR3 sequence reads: CASSPGQVNEQYF. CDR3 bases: TGTGCCAGCTCACCGGGACAGGTAAACGAGCAGTACTTC. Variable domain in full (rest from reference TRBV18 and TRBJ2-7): NAGVMQNPRHLVRRRGQEARLRCSPMKGHSHVYWYRQLPEEGLKFMVYLQKENIIDESGMPKERFSAEFPKEGPSILRIQQVVRGDSAAYFCASSPGQVNEQYFGPGTRLTVT.

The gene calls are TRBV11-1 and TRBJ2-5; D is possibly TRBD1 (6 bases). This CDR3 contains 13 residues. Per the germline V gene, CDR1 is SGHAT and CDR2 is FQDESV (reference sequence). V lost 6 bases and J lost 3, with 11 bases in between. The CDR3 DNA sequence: TGTGCCAGCAGAGTACAGGGAGAAGAGACCCAGTACTTC. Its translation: CASRVQGEETQYF.

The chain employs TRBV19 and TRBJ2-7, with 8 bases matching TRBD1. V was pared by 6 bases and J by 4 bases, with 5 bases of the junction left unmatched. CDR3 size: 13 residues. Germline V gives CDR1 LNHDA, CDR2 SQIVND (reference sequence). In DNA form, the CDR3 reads TGTGCCAGTAGGGACAGGGAGTCGTACGAGCAGTACTTC. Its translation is CASRDRESYEQYF.

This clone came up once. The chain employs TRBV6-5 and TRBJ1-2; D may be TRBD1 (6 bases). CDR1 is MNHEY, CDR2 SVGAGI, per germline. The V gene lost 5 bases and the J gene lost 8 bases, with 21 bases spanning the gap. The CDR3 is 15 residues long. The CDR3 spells CASSREDRPSRGYTF. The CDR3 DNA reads TGTGCCAGCAGTCGAGAAGACAGGCCGTCTAGAGGCTACACCTTC.

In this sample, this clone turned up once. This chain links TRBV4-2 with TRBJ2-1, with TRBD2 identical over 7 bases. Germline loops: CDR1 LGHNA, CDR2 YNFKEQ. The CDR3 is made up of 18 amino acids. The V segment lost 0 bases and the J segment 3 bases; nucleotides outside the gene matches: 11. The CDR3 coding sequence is TGTGCCAGCAGCCAAGAACGGCCGTGGGGGGGTATCTACAATGAGCAGTTCTTC. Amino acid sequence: CASSQERPWGGIYNEQFF.

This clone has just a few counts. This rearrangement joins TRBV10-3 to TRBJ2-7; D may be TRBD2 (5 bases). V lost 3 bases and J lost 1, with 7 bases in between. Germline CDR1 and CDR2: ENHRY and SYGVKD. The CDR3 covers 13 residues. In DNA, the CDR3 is TGTGCCATCAGTGATGGGGAGTCCTACGAGCAGTACTTC. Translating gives CAISDGESYEQYF.

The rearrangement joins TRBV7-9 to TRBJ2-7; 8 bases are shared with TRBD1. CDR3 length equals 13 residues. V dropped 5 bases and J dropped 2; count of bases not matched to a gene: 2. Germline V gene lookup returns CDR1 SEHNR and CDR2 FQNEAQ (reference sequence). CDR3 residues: CASSPDRAYEQYF. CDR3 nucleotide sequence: TGTGCCAGCAGCCCGGACAGGGCCTACGAGCAGTACTTC.

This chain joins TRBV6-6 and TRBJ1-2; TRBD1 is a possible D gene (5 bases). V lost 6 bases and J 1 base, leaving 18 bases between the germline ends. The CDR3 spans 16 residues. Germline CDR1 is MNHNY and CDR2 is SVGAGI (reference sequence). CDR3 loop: CASRGEGGILNYGYTF. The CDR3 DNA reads TGTGCCAGCAGGGGGGAGGGCGGAATTCTTAACTATGGCTACACCTTC.

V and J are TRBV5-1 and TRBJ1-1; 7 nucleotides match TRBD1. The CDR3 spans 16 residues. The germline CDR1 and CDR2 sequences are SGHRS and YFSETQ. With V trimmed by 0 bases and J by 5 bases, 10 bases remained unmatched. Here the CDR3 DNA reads TGCGCCAGCAGCTTGGGGTCACAGGGGAGAAGGACTGAAGCTTTCTTT. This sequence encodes CASSLGSQGRRTEAFF. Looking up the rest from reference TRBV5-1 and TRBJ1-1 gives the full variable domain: KAGVTQTPRYLIKTRGQQVTLSCSPISGHRSVSWYQQTPGQGLQFLFEYFSETQRNKGNFPGRFSGRQFSNSRSEMNVSTLELGDSALYLCASSLGSQGRRTEAFFGQGTRLTVV.

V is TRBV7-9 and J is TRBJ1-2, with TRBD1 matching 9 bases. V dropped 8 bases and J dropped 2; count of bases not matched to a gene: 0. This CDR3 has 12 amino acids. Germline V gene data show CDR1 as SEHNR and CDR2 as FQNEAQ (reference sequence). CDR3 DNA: TGTGCCAGCGGACAGGGGAACTATGGCTACACCTTC. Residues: CASGQGNYGYTF.

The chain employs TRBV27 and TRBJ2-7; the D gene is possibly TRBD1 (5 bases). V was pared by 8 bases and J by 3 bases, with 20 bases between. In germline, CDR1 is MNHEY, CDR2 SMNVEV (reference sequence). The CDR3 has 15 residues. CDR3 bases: TGTGCCAGCGGCTTTCGGCAGGGTGTCCGCTACGAGCAGTACTTC. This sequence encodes CASGFRQGVRYEQYF.

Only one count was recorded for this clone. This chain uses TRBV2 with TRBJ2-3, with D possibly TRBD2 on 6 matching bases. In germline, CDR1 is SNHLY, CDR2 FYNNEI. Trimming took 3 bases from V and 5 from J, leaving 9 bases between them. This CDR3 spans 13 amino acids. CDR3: CASSDGGRDTQYF. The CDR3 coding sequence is TGTGCCAGCAGTGACGGAGGGCGAGATACGCAGTATTTT.

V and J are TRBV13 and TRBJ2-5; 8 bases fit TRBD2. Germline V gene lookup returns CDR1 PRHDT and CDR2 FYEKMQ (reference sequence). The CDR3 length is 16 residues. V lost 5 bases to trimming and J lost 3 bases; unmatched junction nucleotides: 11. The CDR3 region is CASSLLTSGVKETQYF. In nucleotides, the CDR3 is TGTGCCAGCAGCCTATTAACTAGCGGAGTTAAAGAGACCCAGTACTTC.

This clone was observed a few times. The CDR3 region is CASGAESGRGYNEQFF. The DNA for the CDR3 is TGTGCTAGTGGTGCCGAGAGCGGGAGGGGTTACAATGAGCAGTTCTTC. V is TRBV12-5 and J is TRBJ2-1; TRBD2 matches 10 bases. Germline V gives CDR1 LGHNT, CDR2 FRNRAP. V was pared by 5 bases and J by 4 bases, with 8 bases of the junction left unmatched. The CDR3 is made up of 16 amino acids.

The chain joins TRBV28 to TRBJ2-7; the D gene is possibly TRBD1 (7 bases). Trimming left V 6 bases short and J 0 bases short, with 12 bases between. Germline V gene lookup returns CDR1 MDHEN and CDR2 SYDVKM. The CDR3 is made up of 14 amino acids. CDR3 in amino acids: CASRGGQNSYEQYF. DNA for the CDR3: TGTGCCAGCAGGGGGGGACAGAACTCCTACGAGCAGTACTTC.

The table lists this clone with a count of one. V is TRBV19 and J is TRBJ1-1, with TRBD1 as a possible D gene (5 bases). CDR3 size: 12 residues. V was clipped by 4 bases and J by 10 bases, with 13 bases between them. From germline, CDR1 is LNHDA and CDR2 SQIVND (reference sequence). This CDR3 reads CASSTQGLGAFF. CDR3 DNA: TGTGCCAGTAGTACTCAGGGTCTTGGAGCTTTCTTT.